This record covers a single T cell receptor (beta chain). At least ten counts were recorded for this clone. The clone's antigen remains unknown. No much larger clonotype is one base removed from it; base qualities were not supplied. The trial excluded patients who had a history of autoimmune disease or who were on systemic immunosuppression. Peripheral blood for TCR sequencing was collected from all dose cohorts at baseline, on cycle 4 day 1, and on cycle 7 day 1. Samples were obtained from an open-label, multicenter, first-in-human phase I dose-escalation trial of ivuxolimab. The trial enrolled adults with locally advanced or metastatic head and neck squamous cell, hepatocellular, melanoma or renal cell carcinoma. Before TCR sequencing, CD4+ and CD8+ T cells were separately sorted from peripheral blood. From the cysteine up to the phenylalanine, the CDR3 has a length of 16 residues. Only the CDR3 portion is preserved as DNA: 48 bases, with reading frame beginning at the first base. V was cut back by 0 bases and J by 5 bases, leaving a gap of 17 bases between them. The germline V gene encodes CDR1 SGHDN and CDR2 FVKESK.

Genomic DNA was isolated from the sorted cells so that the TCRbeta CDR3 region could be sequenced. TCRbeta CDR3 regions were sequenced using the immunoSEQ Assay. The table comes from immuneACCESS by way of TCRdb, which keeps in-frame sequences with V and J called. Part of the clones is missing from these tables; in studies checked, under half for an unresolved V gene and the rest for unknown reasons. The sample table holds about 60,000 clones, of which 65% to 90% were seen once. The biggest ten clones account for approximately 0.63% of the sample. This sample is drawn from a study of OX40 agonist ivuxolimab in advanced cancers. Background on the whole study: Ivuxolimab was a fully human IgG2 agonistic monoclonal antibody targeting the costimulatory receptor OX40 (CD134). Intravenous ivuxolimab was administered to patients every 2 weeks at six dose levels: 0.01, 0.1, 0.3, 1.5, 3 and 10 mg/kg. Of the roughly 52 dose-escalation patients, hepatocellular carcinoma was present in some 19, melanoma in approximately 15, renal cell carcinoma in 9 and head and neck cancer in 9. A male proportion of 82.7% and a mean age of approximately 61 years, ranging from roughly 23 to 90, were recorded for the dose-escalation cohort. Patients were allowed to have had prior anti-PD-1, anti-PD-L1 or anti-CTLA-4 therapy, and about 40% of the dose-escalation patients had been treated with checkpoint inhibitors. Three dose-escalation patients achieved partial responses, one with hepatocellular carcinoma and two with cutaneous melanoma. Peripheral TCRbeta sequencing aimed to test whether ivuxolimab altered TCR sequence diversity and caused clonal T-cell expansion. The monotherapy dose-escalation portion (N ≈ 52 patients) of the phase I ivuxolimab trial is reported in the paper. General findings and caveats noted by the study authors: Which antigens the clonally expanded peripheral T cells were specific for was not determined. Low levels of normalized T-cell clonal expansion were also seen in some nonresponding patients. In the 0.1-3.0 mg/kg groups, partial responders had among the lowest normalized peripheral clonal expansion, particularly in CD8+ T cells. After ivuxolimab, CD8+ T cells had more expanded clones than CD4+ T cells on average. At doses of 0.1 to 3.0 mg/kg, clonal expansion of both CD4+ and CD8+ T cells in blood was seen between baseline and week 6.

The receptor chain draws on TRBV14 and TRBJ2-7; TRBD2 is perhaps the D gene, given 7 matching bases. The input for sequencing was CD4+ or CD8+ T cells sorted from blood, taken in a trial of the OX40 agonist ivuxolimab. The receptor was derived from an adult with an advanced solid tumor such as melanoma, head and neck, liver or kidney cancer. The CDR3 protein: CASSQDLIGGRHEQYF. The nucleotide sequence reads TGTGCCAGCAGCCAAGATCTTATCGGGGGGCGCCACGAGCAGTACTTC.